Here is one T cell receptor (beta chain) with its context. Its antigen is undetermined. Repertoires were generated with immunoSEQ multiplex PCR, while TCRdb's copy carries only in-frame clones and drops some. The sample has about 22,000 clones; approximately 80% are singletons. The CDR3 runs to 15 residues. Per the germline V gene, CDR1 is SGHRS and CDR2 is YFSETQ. The J segment lost 4 bases and the V segment lost 4 bases, leaving 3 bases of the junction unmatched. Every patient had relapsed following autologous stem cell transplantation, and cohorts differed in brentuximab vedotin exposure. Patients' outcomes at their best amounted to complete response, partial response or progressive disease. This specimen belongs to a study of PD-1 blockade in classical Hodgkin lymphoma. Study details: Intravenous infusions of nivolumab 3 mg/kg reached patients every 2 weeks. Study-level points and caveats: Reported baseline diversity: healthy donors highest, relapsed/refractory patients lowest.

The sample here was peripheral blood mononuclear cells (PBMCs), taken before the second cycle of nivolumab. The chain couples TRBV5-1 to TRBJ2-1; 12 nucleotides agree with TRBD2. The TCR sequence derives from a human donor with classical Hodgkin lymphoma. In DNA, the CDR3 is TGCGCCAGCAGCCCGGGGACTAGCGGGTACAATGAGCAGTTCTTC. Translating gives CASSPGTSGYNEQFF. The full variable domain, completed using reference TRBV5-1 and TRBJ2-1, is KAGVTQTPRYLIKTRGQQVTLSCSPISGHRSVSWYQQTPGQGLQFLFEYFSETQRNKGNFPGRFSGRQFSNSRSEMNVSTLELGDSALYLCASSPGTSGYNEQFFGPGTRLTVL.